The T cell receptor (beta chain) under discussion was sequenced for a study of T cell responses to AZD1222 COVID-19 vaccine. This CDR3 has 16 amino acids. The germline V gene encodes CDR1 SNHLY and CDR2 FYNNEI. With V trimmed by 8 bases and J by 0 bases, 10 bases remained unmatched. General study results and limits: White British people made up most donors, females outnumbered males, and clonal diversity was possibly underestimated. Of the AZD1222 recipients, only six or seven were seropositive at baseline.

About this clone: The antigen remains unidentified.

The method was immunoSEQ multiplex PCR; TCRdb's version includes in-frame clones alone and lacks a portion of them. The profile shows around 85,000 clones, about 90% of them singletons. The material was peripheral blood, obtained 28 days after the second AZD1222 dose. The chain uses TRBV2 and TRBJ1-3; TRBD1 matches at 7 bases. The sequence came from an adult who received the AZD1222 COVID-19 vaccine. CDR3 sequence (DNA): TGTGCCAGCGGTAACAGGGGCTCTCTCTCTGGAAACACCATATATTTT. It specifies CASGNRGSLSGNTIYF.